The 4 T cell receptor beta chains in this list originate from one sample, sequenced in a study of blood T cell repertoires in COVID-19. Clones were read by immunoSEQ multiplex PCR, and TCRdb kept only the in-frame ones, dropping some. The sample has roughly 77,000 clones, around 90% seen once. Sample: peripheral blood. The origin of the receptors is a man aged 50-60 years with active COVID-19.

V gene TRBV4-3 combines with J gene TRBJ1-1, with TRBD1 matching 9 bases. V gave up 1 base and J gave up 0 bases; unmatched junction bases: 0. Germline CDR1 LGHNA, CDR2 YSLEER. CDR3 length equals 15 residues. The CDR3 bases are TGCGCCAGCAGCCAAGGACAGGGGGTGAACACTGAAGCTTTCTTT. Amino acid sequence: CASSQGQGVNTEAFF.

V is TRBV25-1 and J is TRBJ1-6; the D gene is possibly TRBD1 (6 bases). Trimming removed 4 bases at V and 9 bases at J, with 7 bases between. Germline-derived CDR1 and CDR2 are MGHDK and SYGVNS. The CDR3 spans 12 residues. CDR3 loop: CASSVGASPLHF. The CDR3 nucleotides are TGTGCCAGCAGTGTGGGGGCTTCACCCCTCCACTTT.

CDR3 sequence: CASSGSGQGPTTTNYGYTF. The CDR3 DNA is TGTGCCAGCAGTGGTTCAGGTCAGGGGCCAACGACTACGAACTATGGCTACACCTTC. The chain couples TRBV6-1 to TRBJ1-2; TRBD1 might be the D (6 bases). The CDR3 runs to 19 residues. Between the trimmed V and J ends, which lost 4 bases and 2 bases, there was a span of 26 bases. CDR1 is MNHNS, CDR2 SASEGT, per germline.

The chain uses TRBV19 and TRBJ1-5, with unresolved D. There are 15 residues in the CDR3. Trimming stripped 7 bases from V and 1 base from J, with 14 bases between. Germline assignment: CDR1 LNHDA and CDR2 SQIVND (reference sequence). CDR3 region: CASIAAVRSNQPQHF. The CDR3 DNA follows: TGTGCCAGTATCGCGGCGGTCCGGAGCAATCAGCCCCAGCATTTT.